The 27 T cell receptor beta chains given below trace back to one sample, sequenced in a study of monozygotic twins with inflammatory bowel disease. TCRdb reprocessed the 5' RACE reads, with one entry per CDR3 protein and no DNA. The sample table sets out about 110,000 distinct CDR3 sequences. Material: blood. The receptors shown here come from a human donor with ulcerative colitis or Crohn's disease, or a healthy co-twin of an affected twin (not recorded which).

This rearrangement joins TRBV7-2 to TRBJ2-2. The CDR3 has 14 residues. Germline V gene data show CDR1 as SGHTA and CDR2 as FQGNSA. The CDR3 spells CASSSLLSTGELFF.

This chain uses TRBV7-8 with TRBJ2-3; the TRBD1 assignment by TCRdb is unverifiable without DNA. The CDR3 is 14 residues long. Germline V gene data show CDR1 as SGHVS and CDR2 as FQNEAQ. This chain's CDR3 is CASSSRRGADTQYF.

The chain uses TRBV25-1 and TRBJ2-2. Germline lookup yields CDR1 MGHDK and CDR2 SYGVNS. The CDR3 spans 19 residues. CDR3: CASSESFGVGRSNTGDLFF.

The gene calls are TRBV27 and TRBJ1-5; TCRdb picks TRBD1, but there is no DNA to check that call. CDR1 and CDR2 (germline): MNHEY, SMNVEV (reference sequence). The CDR3 is 15 amino acids. The CDR3 protein is CASMGFYRGNQPQHF.

The rearrangement uses TRBV7-2 and TRBJ2-5; checking the TCRdb D call of TRBD2 is not possible without DNA. Germline lookup yields CDR1 SGHTA and CDR2 FQGNSA. This CDR3 has 16 amino acids. The CDR3 protein is CASSLASGRGQETQYF.

The chain couples TRBV9 to TRBJ2-2; TCRdb outputs TRBD1, but without DNA this stays unchecked. CDR1 is SGDLS, CDR2 YYNGEE, per germline. This CDR3 is built from 15 residues. The CDR3 is CASSIGALRTGELFF.

The rearrangement joins TRBV7-2 to TRBJ2-1; lacking DNA, the TRBD2 call made by TCRdb goes unchecked. Looked up from germline, CDR1 is SGHTA and CDR2 is FQGNSA. The CDR3 is made up of 14 amino acids. CDR3 region: CASSLPVGLDEQFF.

The chain uses TRBV9 and TRBJ2-5. Germline-derived CDR1 and CDR2 are SGDLS and YYNGEE. CDR3 length: 12 residues. This CDR3 is CASSANQETQYF.

This chain uses TRBV29-1 with TRBJ2-3; the D call of TRBD2 rests on TCRdb alone, since no DNA is present to check it. The germline V gene has CDR1 SQVTM and CDR2 ANQGSEA. The CDR3 totals 14 residues. This CDR3 reads CSVEGGRGSDTQYF.

The V call is TRBV7-2, the J call TRBJ2-2; the D call of TRBD1 rests on TCRdb alone, since no DNA is present to check it. The CDR3 runs 15 residues. CDR1 and CDR2 (germline): SGHTA, FQGNSA. The CDR3 sequence: CASSPWDRGAGELFF.

The chain carries TRBV2 and TRBJ2-3; TCRdb picks TRBD2, but there is no DNA to check that call. The CDR3 runs 14 residues. CDR1 SNHLY and CDR2 FYNNEI come from the germline V gene. CDR3 region: CASSEGGLADTQYF.

The chain uses TRBV9 and TRBJ1-6. Germline-derived CDR1 and CDR2 are SGDLS and YYNGEE. This CDR3 comprises 14 residues. CDR3 amino acids: CASSAGPANSPLHF. Based on the CDR3 plus reference TRBV9 and TRBJ1-6, the full variable domain is DSGVTQTPKHLITATGQRVTLRCSPRSGDLSVYWYQQSLDQGLQFLIQYYNGEERAKGNILERFSAQQFPDLHSELNLSSLELGDSALYFCASSAGPANSPLHFGNGTRLTVT.

The rearrangement joins TRBV5-1 to TRBJ2-3; TCRdb calls TRBD2, which cannot be checked without DNA. This CDR3 has 14 amino acids. Germline V gives CDR1 SGHRS, CDR2 YFSETQ. CDR3 region: CASSQTSFTDTQYF.

The chain has TRBV7-8 and TRBJ1-3. CDR3 length: 14 residues. In germline, CDR1 is SGHVS, CDR2 FQNEAQ. CDR3 sequence reads: CASSPSRIGNTIYF.

This chain uses TRBV28 with TRBJ2-2. CDR3 size: 11 residues. Germline V gene data show CDR1 as MDHEN and CDR2 as SYDVKM. CDR3 protein: CASSAQGELFF. The full variable domain, its missing parts supplied by reference TRBV28 and TRBJ2-2, is DVKVTQSSRYLVKRTGEKVFLECVQDMDHENMFWYRQDPGLGLRLIYFSYDVKMKEKGDIPEGYSVSREKKERFSLILESASTNQTSMYLCASSAQGELFFGEGSRLTVL.

The chain employs TRBV5-4 and TRBJ2-7; TCRdb's assignment of TRBD1 cannot be checked, as there is no DNA. Germline loops: CDR1 SGHNT, CDR2 YYREEE (reference sequence). The CDR3 totals 14 residues. The CDR3 protein is CASSPRDSIHEQYF.

The chain joins TRBV7-8 to TRBJ1-4; the TRBD1 assignment by TCRdb is unverifiable without DNA. The germline V gene has CDR1 SGHVS and CDR2 FQNEAQ. The CDR3 is made up of 15 amino acids. CDR3 protein: CASSQRDSSNEKLFF.

This chain links TRBV12-3 or TRBV12-4 with TRBJ1-2. This CDR3 has 15 residues. CDR3: CASSFEGGVSYGYTF.

This chain connects TRBV4-2 to TRBJ2-2; TCRdb's D gene call, TRBD2, goes unchecked for lack of DNA. This CDR3 has 13 residues. The V gene's germline CDR1 is LGHNA and CDR2 YNFKEQ. The CDR3 region is CASSPLVTGELFF.

The chain carries TRBV11-3 and TRBJ2-3; the D gene TCRdb calls, TRBD1, cannot be checked with no DNA. Germline CDR1 and CDR2: SGHNT and YENEEA. The CDR3 totals 14 residues. CDR3 amino acids: CASSSRGSTDTQYF. Full variable domain (remainder filled in from reference TRBV11-3 and TRBJ2-3): EAGVVQSPRYKIIEKKQPVAFWCNPISGHNTLYWYLQNLGQGPELLIRYENEEAVDDSQLPKDRFSAERLKGVDSTLKIQPAELGDSAVYLCASSSRGSTDTQYFGPGTRLTVL.

The CDR3 protein is CSARSGGVNEKLFF. This chain links TRBV20-1 with TRBJ1-4; TCRdb reports TRBD1, a call that lacks DNA to check it against. CDR3 length: 14 amino acids. Germline V gives CDR1 DFQATT, CDR2 SNEGSKA (reference sequence).

The chain couples TRBV19 to TRBJ2-3; TCRdb reports TRBD1, a call that lacks DNA to check it against. The CDR3 consists of 17 residues. Germline values: CDR1 LNHDA, CDR2 SQIVND (reference sequence). This chain's CDR3 is CASSMVSGSGTTDTQYF.

The rearrangement links TRBV29-1 to TRBJ2-3; no DNA is available, so the TRBD1 call from TCRdb remains unchecked. Germline CDR1 reads SQVTM; CDR2 reads ANQGSEA. There are 15 residues in the CDR3. CDR3 loop: CSVERDRESTDTQYF.

V is TRBV5-1 and J is TRBJ1-4. Germline lookup yields CDR1 SGHRS and CDR2 YFSETQ. The CDR3 extends over 14 amino acids. CDR3: CASRRGPTNEKLFF.

This chain connects TRBV28 to TRBJ2-7; the D call of TRBD1 rests on TCRdb alone, since no DNA is present to check it. This CDR3 is 14 amino acids long. Germline V gene lookup returns CDR1 MDHEN and CDR2 SYDVKM. CDR3 sequence reads: CASRGDRGAYEQYF.

The rearrangement links TRBV2 to TRBJ2-7; TCRdb indicates TRBD1, and absent DNA this call remains unverified. The CDR3 length is 19 residues. CDR1 is SNHLY and CDR2 is FYNNEI in the germline V gene. The CDR3 sequence is CASSEFSGQGALDPYEQYF.

The CDR3 is CASSFRPFSYEQYF. This sequence joins TRBV5-1 and TRBJ2-7. Germline V gene lookup returns CDR1 SGHRS and CDR2 YFSETQ. The CDR3 extends over 14 amino acids.